Shown below are 12 T cell receptor beta chains from a single sample sequenced in a study of blood T cells in healthy people across ages. For the second PCR, which ran for roughly 6 to 12 cycles, a sample-barcoded 5' primer and a J-beta primer mix were used. TCRdb passed the 5' RACE reads through MiXCR, listing each CDR3 protein once. Of around 990,000 distinct CDR3 sequences listed, 35% to 45% are singletons. The source material was blood. The receptors shown here come from a man younger than 35 in good health.

The chain employs TRBV3-1 and TRBJ1-1; D is ambiguous. Germline V gene data show CDR1 as LGHDT and CDR2 as YNNKEL (reference sequence). Trimming left V 6 bases short and J 11 bases short, with 16 bases between. This CDR3 spans 12 amino acids. The CDR3 DNA follows: TGTGCCAGCAGGGAGAGGCGAGGGAACGCTTTCTTT. Encoded protein: CASRERRGNAFF.

The chain recombines TRBV4-1 with TRBJ1-1, with D perhaps TRBD1 (5 bases). Per germline, CDR1 MGHRA and CDR2 YSYEKL. V lost 3 bases to trimming and J lost 1 base, with 12 bases between them. This CDR3 has 15 residues. This CDR3 reads CASSQSETANTEAFF. CDR3 DNA sequence: TGCGCCAGCAGCCAGTCGGAGACAGCGAACACTGAAGCTTTCTTT.

The V and J genes are TRBV27 and TRBJ1-4, with TRBD1 matching over 7 bases. This CDR3 is 15 amino acids long. From germline, CDR1 is MNHEY and CDR2 SMNVEV (reference sequence). With V trimmed by 5 bases and J by 8 bases, 11 bases remained unmatched. For the CDR3, the DNA is TGTGCCAGCAGTCAAACAGGGGTTGCTCGCGAAAAACTGTTTTTT. Its translation is CASSQTGVAREKLFF.

The V gene is TRBV24-1, the J gene TRBJ2-7; the D is unclear. The assigned J gene may be wrong: the sequence end matches TRBJ2-5 better. Germline assignment: CDR1 KGHDR and CDR2 SFDVKD. The length of the CDR3 is 16 residues. As DNA, the CDR3 is TGTGCCACCAGTGATTTGAAGGGAAGGTGGGAAGAGACCCAGTACTTC. Encoded protein: CATSDLKGRWEETQYF.

In this sample, this clonotype turned up once. The gene calls are TRBV4-3 and TRBJ2-7; D unresolved. V was cut by 1 base and J by 2 bases, with 12 bases left in between. CDR1 and CDR2 from the germline V gene are LGHNA and YSLEER. The CDR3 consists of 15 residues. Here the CDR3 DNA reads TGCGCCAGCAGCCAAGCACGGTTGCCCGCCTACGAGCAGTACTTC. It yields the protein CASSQARLPAYEQYF.

This clonotype was seen more than once but under ten times. V and J are TRBV27 and TRBJ2-3, with D hard to call. The CDR3 covers 18 residues. Trimming pared 0 bases from V and 0 bases from J, leaving 16 bases between. From germline, CDR1 is MNHEY and CDR2 SMNVEV (reference sequence). The CDR3 spells CASSLSAGGSFSTDTQYF. CDR3 DNA: TGTGCCAGCAGTTTATCAGCTGGCGGCAGCTTTAGCACAGATACGCAGTATTTT.

This clonotype was recorded a few times. This sequence joins TRBV29-1 and TRBJ1-4, with a weak D call TRBD1 (5 bases). Germline CDR1 and CDR2: SQVTM and ANQGSEA. V lost 7 bases and J 5 bases, leaving 17 bases between the germline ends. The CDR3 totals 14 residues. The CDR3 loop reads CSAQSGRGNEKLFF. The CDR3 DNA reads TGCAGCGCCCAGTCAGGGCGCGGGAATGAAAAACTGTTTTTT.

This chain joins TRBV6-2 or TRBV6-3 and TRBJ2-3; D possibly corresponds to TRBD2 (6 bases). The CDR3 length is 14 residues. Germline CDR1 MNHEY, CDR2 SVGEGT. V gave up 6 bases and J gave up 8 bases, with 18 bases separating them. The CDR3 here is CASSSIPMGGTQYF. The CDR3 coding sequence is TGTGCCAGCAGCTCTATCCCCATGGGAGGTACGCAGTATTTT.

The sample holds a few counts of this clonotype. This sequence joins TRBV29-1 and TRBJ2-1; 7 nucleotides agree with TRBD1. The germline gives CDR1 SQVTM, CDR2 ANQGSEA. This CDR3 region has 14 residues. V was clipped by 4 bases and J by 13 bases; unmatched bases: 16. CDR3 sequence reads: CSVVSRGSQETQFF. The CDR3 DNA follows: TGCAGCGTTGTGTCCAGGGGGTCTCAAGAGACCCAGTTCTTC.

This clonotype was picked up a small number of times. J is TRBJ1-2 and V is TRBV12-3 or TRBV12-4, with D perhaps TRBD1 (6 bases). V lost 3 bases, J lost 8 bases, and 25 bases lay in between. This CDR3 has 17 residues. The CDR3 nucleotides are TGTGCCAGCAGTTTTCATCCAGGGGCTCACATTGATAGGGGCTACACCTTC. This sequence encodes CASSFHPGAHIDRGYTF.

V and J are TRBV2 and TRBJ2-6; D unresolved. The V gene's germline CDR1 is SNHLY and CDR2 FYNNEI. This CDR3 comprises 16 residues. V lost 1 base and J lost 0, with 7 bases in between. The CDR3 protein is CASSEVRFSGANVLTF. The CDR3 DNA is TGTGCCAGCAGTGAAGTGCGGTTCTCTGGGGCCAACGTCCTGACTTTC.

V usage is TRBV6-5 and J usage is TRBJ1-1; 7 bases are shared with TRBD1. CDR1 is MNHEY and CDR2 is SVGAGI in the germline V gene. The CDR3 runs 14 residues. V was pared by 6 bases and J by 4 bases, with 8 bases of the junction left unmatched. The CDR3 DNA reads TGTGCCAGCAGGGCCGGGACAGCGGGCACTGAAGCTTTCTTT. This translates into CASRAGTAGTEAFF.